These 27 T cell receptor beta chains were all obtained from the same sample, sequenced in a study of T cells in Graves' hyperthyroidism and ophthalmopathy. Amplified TCR beta CDR3 regions derived from RNA transcripts. First-round RT-PCR of the TCR CDR3 relied on the HTBI primer set. TCRdb analysed the multiplex PCR reads with MiXCR anew, one entry per CDR3 protein. The sample lists more than 550,000 distinct CDR3 sequences, approximately 19% occurring once. The specimen sequenced was blood. The source of these receptors is a woman aged 50 to 60 with Graves' hyperthyroidism that later progressed to Graves' ophthalmopathy.

This sequence joins TRBV10-3 and TRBJ1-6; D might be TRBD1 (6 bases). V was pared by 6 bases and J by 3 bases, with 12 bases between. In germline, CDR1 is ENHRY, CDR2 SYGVKD. The CDR3 consists of 15 residues. The CDR3 DNA is TGTGCCATCAGGAACGGGACACTCTATAATTCACCCCTCCACTTT. The encoded protein is CAIRNGTLYNSPLHF.

This clonotype has only a few counts. The chain uses TRBV20-1 and TRBJ2-4, with 8 bases identical to TRBD2. There are 14 residues in the CDR3. Germline V CDR1 and CDR2: DFQATT, SNEGSKA (reference sequence). Losses at the gene ends were 3 bases for V and 6 bases for J; bases not matched to a gene: 7. The CDR3 region is CSARQPGGGNIQYF. CDR3 bases: TGCAGTGCTAGGCAGCCCGGGGGGGGAAACATTCAGTACTTC.

The sample holds a few counts of this clonotype. This chain uses TRBV27 with TRBJ2-5, with 13 bases aligning to TRBD2. The CDR3 is 16 residues long. J was trimmed by 3 bases and V by 5 bases; bases with no gene match: 6. Germline loops: CDR1 MNHEY, CDR2 SMNVEV (reference sequence). The CDR3 coding sequence is TGTGCCAGCAGTCCGAGACTAGCGGGGGGCAAAGAGACCCAGTACTTC. Translating it yields CASSPRLAGGKETQYF.

This clonotype has a handful of counts. V is TRBV7-8 and J is TRBJ2-3, with D perhaps TRBD2 (5 bases). From germline, CDR1 is SGHVS and CDR2 FQNEAQ. The CDR3 is made up of 15 amino acids. Trimming shortened V by 1 base and J by 3 bases, and 11 bases separated the two germline ends. The CDR3: CASSLVEGSTDTQYF. CDR3 sequence (DNA): TGTGCCAGCAGCTTAGTCGAGGGTTCGACAGATACGCAGTATTTT.

This clonotype was seen ten or more times. V is TRBV20-1 and J is TRBJ2-5; D is perhaps TRBD2 (6 bases). CDR1 and CDR2 (germline): DFQATT, SNEGSKA (reference sequence). CDR3 length equals 15 residues. V was cut by 3 bases and J by 2 bases, with 16 bases left in between. CDR3 DNA sequence: TGCAGTGCTAGCCCTAGCGCCGGGCCACAAGAGACCCAGTACTTC. Its protein product is CSASPSAGPQETQYF.

This clonotype has at least ten counts. V usage is TRBV2 and J usage is TRBJ2-2, with D maybe TRBD1 (6 bases). The V gene lost 7 bases and the J gene lost 2 bases, with 17 bases spanning the gap. Germline assignment: CDR1 SNHLY and CDR2 FYNNEI. This CDR3 is built from 16 residues. The chain's CDR3 is CASIYIGQHNTGELFF. The CDR3 DNA reads as TGTGCCAGCATATATATAGGACAGCATAACACCGGGGAGCTGTTTTTT.

The rearrangement links TRBV4-1 to TRBJ1-5; D unresolved. CDR1 and CDR2 (germline): MGHRA, YSYEKL. Between the trimmed V and J ends, which lost 0 bases and 4 bases, there was a span of 10 bases. This CDR3 has 15 amino acids. The CDR3 here is CASSQDRNANQPQHF. The CDR3 DNA reads as TGCGCCAGCAGCCAAGATCGGAATGCAAATCAGCCCCAGCATTTT.

This chain connects TRBV4-1 to TRBJ1-6, with TRBD1 as a possible D gene (6 bases). Trimming left V 1 base short and J 5 bases short, with 9 bases between. Germline CDR1 and CDR2: MGHRA and YSYEKL. The CDR3 consists of 15 residues. CDR3 protein: CASSQAQGNNSPLHF. For the CDR3, the DNA is TGCGCCAGCAGCCAAGCACAGGGAAATAATTCACCCCTCCACTTT.

At least ten counts were recorded for this clonotype. The V gene is TRBV11-2, the J gene TRBJ2-7, with 13 bases fitting TRBD2. Germline V CDR1 and CDR2: SGHAT, FQNNGV. This CDR3 region has 18 residues. V trimming: 1 base; J trimming: 3 bases; junction bases outside the gene matches: 9. Here the CDR3 reads CASSLGTTSGGFFYEQYF. The CDR3 region has the DNA TGTGCCAGCAGCTTAGGGACGACTAGCGGGGGGTTTTTCTACGAGCAGTACTTC.

This clonotype was observed at least ten times. The chain couples TRBV3-1 to TRBJ2-1; 8 positions match TRBD1. J gave up 2 bases and V 0 bases, and 6 bases lay outside the gene matches. In germline, CDR1 is LGHDT, CDR2 YNNKEL (reference sequence). This CDR3 is 17 amino acids long. In DNA form, the CDR3 reads TGTGCCAGCAGCCAAGAATCTGGACAGGGAGCCTACAATGAGCAGTTCTTC. Its protein product is CASSQESGQGAYNEQFF.

This clonotype was detected many times. This chain connects TRBV27 to TRBJ1-2; no clear D. The CDR3 consists of 14 residues. Trimming stripped 6 bases from V and 7 bases from J, with 18 bases between. CDR1 is MNHEY and CDR2 is SMNVEV in the germline V gene (reference sequence). The CDR3 loop is CASRISRLAGGYTF. In nucleotides, the CDR3 is TGTGCCAGCAGAATCTCGAGGCTTGCTGGTGGCTACACCTTC.

The chain employs TRBV5-4 and TRBJ1-4, with a weak D call TRBD1 (5 bases). Germline CDR1 reads SGHNT; CDR2 reads YYREEE (reference sequence). The CDR3 consists of 13 residues. V was clipped by 4 bases and J by 8 bases, with 12 bases between them. The CDR3 protein is CASSLGPLEKLFF. CDR3 DNA: TGTGCCAGCAGCCTGGGACCCCTGGAAAAACTGTTTTTT.

V usage is TRBV3-1 and J usage is TRBJ2-3; a possible D gene is TRBD1 (6 bases). There are 17 residues in the CDR3. Germline V gene lookup returns CDR1 LGHDT and CDR2 YNNKEL (reference sequence). Trimming removed 3 bases from V and 0 bases from J, with 16 bases in between. The CDR3 here is CASSHLTGHLSTDTQYF. Here the CDR3 DNA reads TGTGCCAGCAGCCATCTTACGGGACACCTAAGCACAGATACGCAGTATTTT.

The chain recombines TRBV5-1 with TRBJ1-5; D remains ambiguous. Germline V gene data show CDR1 as SGHRS and CDR2 as YFSETQ. V lost 3 bases and J lost 6, with 13 bases in between. The CDR3 is 14 residues long. The CDR3 loop reads CASSSGSPGQPQHF. Here the CDR3 DNA reads TGCGCCAGCAGCTCCGGGTCCCCCGGTCAGCCCCAGCATTTT.

The chain carries TRBV7-9 and TRBJ2-3; tentatively, D is TRBD1 or TRBD2 (5 bases each). The germline V gene encodes CDR1 SEHNR and CDR2 FQNEAQ (reference sequence). With 2 bases removed from V and 3 bases from J, the gap between germline ends came to 9 bases. The CDR3 is 14 residues long. The CDR3 DNA reads as TGTGCCAGCAGCTTAATATGGGGGACAGATACGCAGTATTTT. Its translation is CASSLIWGTDTQYF.

Many counts were recorded for this clonotype. The CDR3 spells CSARAGRSSTEAFF. The CDR3 DNA sequence: TGCAGTGCTAGAGCAGGAAGGTCCTCCACTGAAGCTTTCTTT. The chain combines TRBV20-1 with TRBJ1-1; D remains unclear. The length of the CDR3 is 14 residues. The V end lost 1 base, the J end lost 4 bases, and 13 bases lay between the germline ends. CDR1 and CDR2 from the germline V gene are DFQATT and SNEGSKA (reference sequence).

There are many counts of this clonotype. This sequence joins TRBV3-1 and TRBJ1-1, with a possible D match to TRBD1 (6 bases). CDR3 length: 15 residues. Germline-derived CDR1 and CDR2 are LGHDT and YNNKEL (reference sequence). Deletions cut 4 bases from V and 4 bases from J, with 16 bases between. In DNA form, the CDR3 reads TGTGCCAGCAGCCTCGAGGGGGGGGAGAGCACTGAAGCTTTCTTT. It specifies CASSLEGGESTEAFF.

This clonotype was counted only a few times. The rearrangement joins TRBV5-6 to TRBJ1-6; TRBD1 agrees at 7 bases. Trimming took 5 bases from V and 7 from J; bases not matched to a gene: 18. Germline lookup yields CDR1 SGHDT and CDR2 YYEEEE. This CDR3 has 18 amino acids. The DNA for the CDR3 is TGTGCCAGCAGTTACCCCGGGACAGCCACAAAGGGGAATTCACCCCTCCACTTT. Its translation is CASSYPGTATKGNSPLHF.

This clonotype was counted ten times or more. This chain uses TRBV7-2 with TRBJ2-1; perhaps TRBD2 as D (6 bases). Germline CDR1 reads SGHTA; CDR2 reads FQGNSA. Trimming pared 4 bases from V and 5 bases from J, leaving 12 bases between. The CDR3 is made up of 14 amino acids. Here the CDR3 DNA reads TGTGCCAGCAGCTCCACGGGCGGGAACAATGAGCAGTTCTTC. It is translated as CASSSTGGNNEQFF.

This clonotype showed up just a few times. The chain uses TRBV5-5 and TRBJ1-5, with a tentative D call TRBD1 (5 bases). Germline V gene lookup returns CDR1 SGHKS and CDR2 YYEKEE (reference sequence). Trimming took off 0 bases at V and 2 bases at J, with 21 bases between the two ends. The CDR3 covers 19 residues. Here the CDR3 DNA reads TGTGCCAGCAGCTTGGGTAGGACAACACCCTTCAAGGGCAATCAGCCCCAGCATTTT. Translated, it gives CASSLGRTTPFKGNQPQHF.

The chain joins TRBV13 to TRBJ2-3; weak D call: TRBD2 (5 bases). Trimming pared 9 bases from V and 4 bases from J, leaving 14 bases between. Germline CDR1 and CDR2: PRHDT and FYEKMQ (reference sequence). The CDR3 covers 13 residues. As DNA, the CDR3 is TGTGCCAGTCTAGCTCCTGGCGCAGATACGCAGTATTTT. It specifies CASLAPGADTQYF.

This clonotype has ten or more counts. The CDR3 here is CASSFSRRSTEAFF. As DNA, the CDR3 is TGTGCCAGCAGCTTCTCCAGGAGGAGCACTGAAGCTTTCTTT. The chain employs TRBV11-1 and TRBJ1-1; unclear D gene. CDR1 and CDR2 from the germline V gene are SGHAT and FQDESV (reference sequence). The CDR3 length is 14 residues. V was pared by 3 bases and J by 4 bases, with 12 bases between.

This clonotype appeared a few times. The rearrangement joins TRBV29-1 to TRBJ2-3; D gene uncertain. Per germline, CDR1 SQVTM and CDR2 ANQGSEA. The ends were cut back, 7 bases at V and 2 bases at J, with 7 bases in the middle. The CDR3 runs 11 residues. The CDR3: CSAGNTDTQYF. CDR3 DNA: TGCAGCGCCGGAAACACAGATACGCAGTATTTT.

This clonotype was seen repeatedly, ten times or more. The chain has TRBV3-1 and TRBJ1-4; no definite D call. The CDR3 runs to 14 residues. The V gene lost 0 bases and the J gene lost 8 bases, with 10 bases spanning the gap. The V gene's germline CDR1 is LGHDT and CDR2 YNNKEL (reference sequence). CDR3 in DNA: TGTGCCAGCAGCCAAGATCTCAACAGCGAAAAACTGTTTTTT. Protein: CASSQDLNSEKLFF. The full variable domain, completed using reference TRBV3-1 and TRBJ1-4, is DTAVSQTPKYLVTQMGNDKSIKCEQNLGHDTMYWYKQDSKKFLKIMFSYNNKELIINETVPNRFSPKSPDKAHLNLHINSLELGDSAVYFCASSQDLNSEKLFFGSGTQLSVL.

This clonotype was recorded many times. The rearrangement uses TRBV12-3 or TRBV12-4 and TRBJ2-7; D is undetermined. Trimming cost V 6 bases and J 3 bases, with 12 bases left between them. This CDR3 is 13 amino acids long. The CDR3, as DNA: TGTGCCAGCAGGGGGATGGACGGCTACGAGCAGTACTTC. Translating it yields CASRGMDGYEQYF.

This rearrangement joins TRBV19 to TRBJ2-2; 8 bases align to TRBD1. Unmatched junction bases numbered 5, after V lost 5 bases and J lost 3 bases. This CDR3 is 15 amino acids long. Germline V gives CDR1 LNHDA, CDR2 SQIVND (reference sequence). DNA of the CDR3: TGTGCCAGTAGTCTAGTGGGACAGGACACCGGGGAGCTGTTTTTT. Its protein product is CASSLVGQDTGELFF.

The chain employs TRBV15 and TRBJ2-7, with TRBD1 matching over 8 bases. Germline loops: CDR1 LNHNV, CDR2 YYDKDF (reference sequence). The ends lost 8 bases at V and 2 bases at J; junction bases unmatched: 14. CDR3 size: 16 residues. The chain's CDR3 is CATGNGWRTGTYEQYF. DNA for the CDR3: TGTGCCACCGGCAACGGATGGAGGACAGGGACCTACGAGCAGTACTTC.